A single sample is the source of the 26 T cell receptor beta chains below, sequenced in a study of blood T cell repertoires in COVID-19. TCRdb's table, derived via immunoSEQ multiplex PCR, lists solely in-frame clones and lacks some. The table includes over 300,000 clones, around 85% detected once. Specimen: PBMCs or T cells enriched from blood (not recorded which). Every receptor here comes from a man aged 25 to 40 who had recovered from COVID-19.

The chain combines TRBV30 with TRBJ2-3, with unresolved D. CDR3 size: 13 residues. Per germline, CDR1 GTSNPN and CDR2 SVGIG (reference sequence). The ends were cut back, 8 bases at V and 0 bases at J, with 12 bases in the middle. CDR3 coding DNA: TGTGCCGGCTTAGCCCCCAGCACAGATACGCAGTATTTT. It encodes CAGLAPSTDTQYF. Full variable domain (missing parts from reference TRBV30 and TRBJ2-3): SQTIHQWPATLVQPVGSPLSLECTVEGTSNPNLYWYRQAAGRGLQLLFYSVGIGQISSEVPQNLSASRPQDRQFILSSKKLLLSDSGFYLCAGLAPSTDTQYFGPGTRLTVL.

The gene calls are TRBV5-5 and TRBJ1-4; 8 nucleotides match TRBD1. The CDR3 is 15 amino acids. V gave up 4 bases and J gave up 5 bases; unmatched junction bases: 7. Germline loops: CDR1 SGHKS, CDR2 YYEKEE (reference sequence). The CDR3 DNA reads as TGTGCCAGCAGCGAAACCAGGGGGCCCAATGAAAAACTGTTTTTT. This sequence encodes CASSETRGPNEKLFF.

This clone was detected only once. The V and J genes are TRBV7-3 and TRBJ2-1; 7 bases map to TRBD2. The CDR3 is 15 residues long. Germline V lookup: CDR1 SGHTA, CDR2 FQGTGA. V lost 2 bases, J lost 5 bases, and 6 bases stayed unmatched. Here the CDR3 reads CASSLGAGEHNEQFF. The CDR3 coding sequence is TGTGCCAGCAGCTTAGGGGCGGGAGAACACAATGAGCAGTTCTTC. The complete variable domain, with remaining parts taken from reference TRBV7-3 and TRBJ2-1, reads GAGVSQTPSNKVTEKGKYVELRCDPISGHTALYWYRQSLGQGPEFLIYFQGTGAADDSGLPNDRFFAVRPEGSVSTLKIQRTERGDSAVYLCASSLGAGEHNEQFFGPGTRLTVL.

The chain employs TRBV18 and TRBJ1-1, with 10 bases aligning to TRBD1. This CDR3 has 18 amino acids. After removal of 0 bases from V and 5 bases from J, the junction contained 12 bases not matched to a gene. CDR1 and CDR2 from the germline V gene are KGHSH and LQKENI. The CDR3 protein is CASSPPIFVRDRGTEAFF. The CDR3 bases are TGTGCCAGCTCACCACCTATTTTTGTGAGGGACAGGGGAACTGAAGCTTTCTTT.

The rearrangement joins TRBV5-4 to TRBJ1-2; 7 nucleotides match TRBD1. Germline CDR1 SGHNT, CDR2 YYREEE (reference sequence). The CDR3 consists of 14 residues. V was clipped by 4 bases and J by 7 bases; unmatched bases: 10. CDR3 DNA sequence: TGTGCCAGCAGCGGGACAGTCGGATCCTTTGGCTACACCTTC. This translates into CASSGTVGSFGYTF. Full variable domain (rest looked up from reference TRBV5-4 and TRBJ1-2): ETGVTQSPTHLIKTRGQQVTLRCSSQSGHNTVSWYQQALGQGPQFIFQYYREEENGRGNFPPRFSGLQFPNYSSELNVNALELDDSALYLCASSGTVGSFGYTFGSGTRLTVV.

This chain connects TRBV5-1 to TRBJ1-1; TRBD1 might be the D (6 bases). CDR1 and CDR2 (germline): SGHRS, YFSETQ. Between the trimmed V and J ends, which lost 0 bases and 4 bases, there was a span of 13 bases. This CDR3 region has 15 residues. The CDR3 nucleotides are TGCGCCAGCAGCTTGGCCGGTAAAGGGGGCACTGAAGCTTTCTTT. It is translated as CASSLAGKGGTEAFF.

The chain carries TRBV2 and TRBJ2-1, with D unclear. With 7 bases removed from V and 8 bases from J, the gap between germline ends came to 15 bases. CDR1 and CDR2 (germline): SNHLY, FYNNEI. This CDR3 contains 13 residues. The CDR3, as DNA: TGTGCCAGCATGTCCTATAGCCGGGATGAGCAGTTCTTC. Translation: CASMSYSRDEQFF.

The chain joins TRBV6-2 or TRBV6-3 to TRBJ1-2; no firm D call. The CDR3 has 15 amino acids. In germline, CDR1 is MNHEY, CDR2 SVGEGT. With 2 bases removed from V and 7 bases from J, the gap between germline ends came to 17 bases. CDR3 protein: CASSYPTAVGGGYTF. Written as DNA, the CDR3 is TGTGCCAGCAGTTACCCCACGGCCGTGGGAGGTGGCTACACCTTC.

V gene TRBV15 combines with J gene TRBJ2-5; maybe TRBD2 (7 bases). This CDR3 is built from 15 residues. V lost 5 bases, J lost 4 bases, and 17 bases lay in between. From germline, CDR1 is LNHNV and CDR2 YYDKDF (reference sequence). The CDR3 DNA is TGTGCCACCAGCTTAGGGGGAGGGGTAGGAGAGACCCAGTACTTC. This codes for CATSLGGGVGETQYF.

J is TRBJ2-7 and V is TRBV4-1, with 8 bases fitting TRBD1. CDR1 and CDR2 from the germline V gene are MGHRA and YSYEKL. V was pared by 2 bases and J by 4 bases, with 7 bases of the junction left unmatched. CDR3 length equals 15 residues. The CDR3 spells CASSQISGGFYEQYF. CDR3 nucleotides: TGCGCCAGCAGCCAAATTTCAGGGGGCTTTTACGAGCAGTACTTC.

This rearrangement joins TRBV7-2 to TRBJ2-1; TRBD2 matches at 8 bases. Germline V gene lookup returns CDR1 SGHTA and CDR2 FQGNSA. The CDR3 totals 15 residues. V lost 5 bases and J lost 10; bases outside the gene matches: 13. CDR3 region: CASSKSGGLGGEQFF. CDR3 coding DNA: TGTGCCAGCAGCAAGAGCGGGGGCCTGGGGGGGGAGCAGTTCTTC.

The chain uses TRBV6-1 and TRBJ2-7, with D possibly matching TRBD1 (7 bases). Germline CDR1 is MNHNS and CDR2 is SASEGT. The germline V and J ends were trimmed by 2 bases and 5 bases, with 13 bases remaining between them. The length of the CDR3 is 14 residues. CDR3 bases: TGTGCCAGCAGTGAACAGGGGGGACGGCACGAGCAGTACTTC. Protein: CASSEQGGRHEQYF.

This clone appeared a single time. The CDR3 sequence: CASSLARATNEQFF. The DNA of the CDR3 is TGTGCCAGCAGCTTAGCCAGGGCCACCAATGAGCAGTTCTTC. This chain connects TRBV7-2 to TRBJ2-1, with D tentatively TRBD1 (5 bases). Trimming took off 0 bases at V and 6 bases at J, with 9 bases between the two ends. CDR1 and CDR2 (germline): SGHTA, FQGNSA. The length of the CDR3 is 14 residues. Using reference TRBV7-2 and TRBJ2-1 for the parts outside the CDR3, the full variable domain is GAGVSQSPSNKVTEKGKDVELRCDPISGHTALYWYRQSLGQGLEFLIYFQGNSAPDKSGLPSDRFSAERTGGSVSTLTIQRTQQEDSAVYLCASSLARATNEQFFGPGTRLTVL.

The chain uses TRBV19 and TRBJ1-6; D might be TRBD1 (5 bases). The CDR3 covers 14 residues. Germline-derived CDR1 and CDR2 are LNHDA and SQIVND (reference sequence). V gave up 2 bases and J gave up 9 bases, with 11 bases separating them. The CDR3: CASSITGTGSPLHF. DNA of the CDR3: TGTGCCAGTAGTATAACAGGTACAGGTTCACCCCTCCACTTT.

The rearrangement links TRBV7-8 to TRBJ2-5; TRBD1 agrees at 8 bases. The CDR3 has 14 residues. From germline, CDR1 is SGHVS and CDR2 FQNEAQ. V lost 5 bases and J lost 5; bases outside the gene matches: 7. CDR3 DNA: TGTGCCAGCAGCCCAGACAGGGGTAGGGAGACCCAGTACTTC. Translation gives CASSPDRGRETQYF. Looking up the rest from reference TRBV7-8 and TRBJ2-5 gives the full variable domain: GAGVSQSPRYKVAKRGQDVALRCDPISGHVSLFWYQQALGQGPEFLTYFQNEAQLDKSGLPSDRFFAERPEGSVSTLKIQRTQQEDSAVYLCASSPDRGRETQYFGPGTRLLVL.

This chain joins TRBV28 and TRBJ2-7, with a tentative D call TRBD2 (7 bases). The germline V and J ends were trimmed by 6 bases and 5 bases, with 14 bases remaining between them. The CDR3 spans 13 residues. CDR1 MDHEN and CDR2 SYDVKM come from the germline V gene. In DNA form, the CDR3 reads TGTGCCAGCAGCTGGGCGGGGGCCGACGAGCAGTACTTC. Amino acids: CASSWAGADEQYF.

The rearrangement joins TRBV2 to TRBJ2-7; D possibly corresponds to TRBD1 (5 bases). CDR1 and CDR2 (germline): SNHLY, FYNNEI. This CDR3 is 13 amino acids long. V lost 2 bases and J lost 6, with 11 bases in between. The CDR3 DNA reads as TGTGCCAGCAGTGAACAGGGTCTGGGCGAGCAGTACTTC. The encoded protein is CASSEQGLGEQYF.

V is TRBV7-9 and J is TRBJ1-6; D gene uncertain. There are 15 residues in the CDR3. Germline V gene sequence: CDR1 SEHNR, CDR2 FQNEAQ (reference sequence). The germline V and J ends were trimmed by 5 bases and 7 bases, with 15 bases remaining between them. The CDR3 sequence is CASSPSAVRNSPLHF. The CDR3 DNA follows: TGTGCCAGCAGCCCCTCGGCGGTAAGGAATTCACCCCTCCACTTT.

V usage is TRBV7-6 and J usage is TRBJ1-1; 8 nucleotides align to TRBD1. The CDR3 length is 14 residues. Germline V CDR1 and CDR2: SGHVS, FNYEAQ. The ends lost 5 bases at V and 3 bases at J; junction bases unmatched: 5. The CDR3 protein is CASSRRGRDTEAFF. CDR3 coding DNA: TGTGCCAGCAGCCGCAGGGGGCGGGACACTGAAGCTTTCTTT.

V and J are TRBV6-5 and TRBJ2-7; TRBD1 agrees at 7 bases. Trimming took 5 bases from V and 6 from J; bases not matched to a gene: 7. CDR1 and CDR2 from the germline V gene are MNHEY and SVGAGI. This CDR3 is built from 13 residues. The CDR3 region has the DNA TGTGCCAGCAGTAGTACAGGGGAACGCGAGCAGTACTTC. Protein: CASSSTGEREQYF.

The chain recombines TRBV4-3 with TRBJ1-6; 7 bases are a match to TRBD1. CDR1 and CDR2 (germline): LGHNA, YSLEER. There are 13 residues in the CDR3. V gave up 5 bases and J gave up 10 bases; unmatched junction bases: 5. CDR3 in amino acids: CASSRQGVSPLHF. The DNA of the CDR3 is TGCGCCAGCAGCAGACAGGGCGTGTCACCCCTCCACTTT.

This clone was seen more than once but under ten times. This chain uses TRBV7-2 with TRBJ1-3; D is perhaps TRBD1 (5 bases). V lost 1 base to trimming and J lost 0 bases, with 10 bases between them. The V gene's germline CDR1 is SGHTA and CDR2 FQGNSA. This CDR3 is 16 amino acids long. The CDR3 nucleotides read TGTGCCAGCAGCTTAGGACAGATCTTCTCTGGAAACACCATATATTTT. Translating gives CASSLGQIFSGNTIYF.

Only one count was recorded for this clone. The chain links TRBV2 to TRBJ2-4; 7 bases are a match to TRBD1. The CDR3 extends over 13 amino acids. V dropped 5 bases and J dropped 7; count of bases not matched to a gene: 5. Germline loops: CDR1 SNHLY, CDR2 FYNNEI. The CDR3 spells CASSWGQRNIQYF. The DNA of the CDR3 is TGTGCCAGCAGTTGGGGACAGCGCAACATTCAGTACTTC.

This rearrangement joins TRBV4-3 to TRBJ2-3; 7 bases fit TRBD2. Per germline, CDR1 LGHNA and CDR2 YSLEER. This CDR3 comprises 17 residues. After removal of 0 bases from V and 1 base from J, the junction contained 7 bases not matched to a gene. The CDR3 is CASSQEYPRGGTDTQYF. In nucleotides, the CDR3 is TGCGCCAGCAGCCAAGAATACCCCCGGGGGGGCACAGATACGCAGTATTTT.

The genes are TRBV12-3 or TRBV12-4 and TRBJ2-4, with TRBD2 as a possible D gene (6 bases). V shed 5 bases and J shed 8 bases, with 13 bases lying between them. The CDR3 contains 13 residues. DNA of the CDR3: TGTGCCAGCAGTGACGGCGGGATGGACATTCAGTACTTC. It translates to CASSDGGMDIQYF.

J is TRBJ2-3 and V is TRBV9; 12 bases are shared with TRBD1. The CDR3 is 20 amino acids. Germline CDR1 SGDLS, CDR2 YYNGEE. Unmatched junction bases numbered 18, after V lost 4 bases and J lost 3 bases. CDR3 sequence: CASSSPGGTGGVVGTDTQYF. CDR3 bases: TGTGCCAGCAGCTCCCCGGGGGGGACAGGGGGCGTCGTTGGTACAGATACGCAGTATTTT.